The rows below give T cell receptor beta chains drawn from one sample of a study of T-cell reconstitution after alpha-beta-depleted transplantation in children. TCRdb called the PCR reads again in MiXCR, with one record for every CDR3 protein. The sample yields roughly 590,000 distinct CDR3 sequences, approximately 16% seen once. The material sequenced was PBMCs from the stem cell graft donor, taken from the stem cell graft. Receptors were obtained from a human donor who donated a stem cell graft to a child with acute myeloid leukemia. CDR3s include the opening cysteine and the closing phenylalanine or tryptophan. The D gene is left open where the match is weak. Clone sizes are given selectively: once, few, many, or a class where the clone is expanded.

V	D	length	J	size	DNA	CDR3
TRBV5-1	TRBD1	16	TRBJ1-1	NA	TGCGCCAGCAGCTGGGGGACAGGGGGTATGAACACTGAAGCTTTCTTT	CASSWGTGGMNTEAFF
TRBV6-5	NA	15	TRBJ2-1	many	TGTGCCAGCAGTTACCGGGGGACCTCCTACAATGAGCAGTTCTTC	CASSYRGTSYNEQFF
TRBV29-1	TRBD1	16	TRBJ2-1	many	TGCAGCGTTGAAGGGGACAGGGTCCTTCGGTACAATGAGCAGTTCTTC	CSVEGDRVLRYNEQFF
TRBV28	NA	14	TRBJ1-6	few	TGTGCCAGCAATCCCCGCTCCTATAATTCACCCCTCCACTTT	CASNPRSYNSPLHF
TRBV20-1	NA	13	TRBJ1-5	many	TGCAGTGCTGGACTAGGTACTTCTCAGCCCCAGCATTTT	CSAGLGTSQPQHF
TRBV5-1	NA	13	TRBJ1-2	few	TGCGCCAGCAGCCCCGGAGCGGGACATGGCTACACCTTC	CASSPGAGHGYTF
TRBV6-1	TRBD2	17	TRBJ2-3	NA	TGTGCCAGCAGTGAAGAGAGAGCGGGGGGGCCGAGGGATACGCAGTATTTT	CASSEERAGGPRDTQYF
TRBV29-1	NA	11	TRBJ2-7	many	TGCAGCGTTTTAGGCAGGGACGAGCAGTACTTC	CSVLGRDEQYF
TRBV28	NA	15	TRBJ1-4	NA	TGTGCCAGCATCAAGGCAGGGTCCCCTAATGAAAAACTGTTTTTT	CASIKAGSPNEKLFF
TRBV7-2	NA	17	TRBJ2-7	NA	TGTGCCAGCAGCTTAGGGCGACAGAGGAGGAGCTCCTACGAGCAGTACTTC	CASSLGRQRRSSYEQYF
TRBV24-1	NA	14	TRBJ2-5	few	TGTGCCACCAGTGACCCGACAGGCGAAGAGACCCAGTACTTC	CATSDPTGEETQYF
TRBV12-3/TRBV12-4	NA	18	TRBJ2-7	few	TGTGCCAGCAGTTTAAAGGGGACGGGGGCCTGGGAACCCTACGAGCAGTACTTC	CASSLKGTGAWEPYEQYF
TRBV29-1	NA	10	TRBJ2-1	many	TGCAGCGGGACAGTTAATGAGCAGTTCTTC	CSGTVNEQFF
TRBV20-1	NA	12	TRBJ1-1	NA	TGCAGTGCTAGAGCGTCCCACACTGAAGCTTTCTTT	CSARASHTEAFF
TRBV29-1	NA	12	TRBJ2-5	many	TGCAGCGTTGCGGGGGACCAAGAGACCCAGTACTTC	CSVAGDQETQYF
TRBV20-1	TRBD1	15	TRBJ2-6	NA	TGCAGTGCTATGAGGGGGCGGACTGGGGCCAACGTCCTGACTTTC	CSAMRGRTGANVLTF
TRBV5-6	NA	14	TRBJ1-2	many	TGTGCCAGCAGGCAGAGGGGGGCTAACTATGGCTACACCTTC	CASRQRGANYGYTF
TRBV7-9	NA	13	TRBJ1-2	many	TGTGCCAGCAGCTTAGCAGGGCGCCGAGGCTACACCTTC	CASSLAGRRGYTF
TRBV20-1	TRBD1	12	TRBJ1-4	many	TGCAGTGCTTGGACAGGAAATGAAAAACTGTTTTTT	CSAWTGNEKLFF
TRBV18	NA	15	TRBJ2-1	NA	TGTGCCAGCTCACCAACCCTCACAGCAGACAATGAGCAGTTCTTC	CASSPTLTADNEQFF
TRBV7-3	TRBD2	15	TRBJ2-1	many	TGTGCCAGCAGCTCAGGGACTAGCGTCTACAATGAGCAGTTCTTC	CASSSGTSVYNEQFF
TRBV4-3	NA	14	TRBJ1-1	few	TGCGCCAGCAGCCAAGATTGGGAAGGGACTGAAGCTTTCTTT	CASSQDWEGTEAFF
TRBV20-1	TRBD1	14	TRBJ1-2	few	TGCAGTGCTACCCTTAACAGGGGGGCCGATGGCTACACCTTC	CSATLNRGADGYTF
TRBV5-5	NA	15	TRBJ1-5	many	TGTGCCAGCAGCTTGTGGCCAACGGGTAATCAGCCCCAGCATTTT	CASSLWPTGNQPQHF
TRBV7-2	NA	14	TRBJ2-3	many	TGTGCCAGCAGCTCGAGGGGTTTGACAGATACGCAGTATTTT	CASSSRGLTDTQYF
TRBV20-1	NA	12	TRBJ1-2	many	TGCAGTGCTAGTCAACAGTACTATGGCTACACCTTC	CSASQQYYGYTF
TRBV4-1	NA	15	TRBJ1-2	few	TGCGCCAGCAGCCAAGATTATAACAAGAACTATGGCTACACCTTC	CASSQDYNKNYGYTF
TRBV20-1	NA	13	TRBJ2-7	many	TGCAGTGCTAGTAAAGGAGGCACCTACGAGCAGTACTTC	CSASKGGTYEQYF
TRBV29-1	NA	13	TRBJ2-2	few	TGCAGCGTTGGGACCACGAACACCGGGGAGCTGTTTTTT	CSVGTTNTGELFF
TRBV4-1	TRBD1	16	TRBJ1-5	NA	TGCGCCAGCAGCCAAGGCCGGGACAGGGACAATCAGCCCCAGCATTTT	CASSQGRDRDNQPQHF
TRBV7-2	TRBD2	14	TRBJ2-2	NA	TGTGCCAGCAGCACGGGACTAGCGGGCGGCGAGCTGTTTTTT	CASSTGLAGGELFF
TRBV10-3	TRBD1	14	TRBJ2-4	few	TGTGCCATCAGTGAGTCGAAGGGGGCCAGCATTCAGTACTTC	CAISESKGASIQYF
TRBV20-1	NA	14	TRBJ1-2	many	TGCAGTGCTAGAGACCGGGGGGAGGGGTATGGCTACACCTTC	CSARDRGEGYGYTF
TRBV20-1	NA	13	TRBJ2-5	many	TGCAGTGCTAGAGATCCCGTAGGGGAGACCCAGTACTTC	CSARDPVGETQYF
TRBV20-1	TRBD2	16	TRBJ2-2	many	TGCAGTGCTAGCAGGACTAGCGGGGCCGTCACCGGGGAGCTGTTTTTT	CSASRTSGAVTGELFF
TRBV7-2	NA	14	TRBJ2-7	few	TGTGCCAGCAGCTTCGAGGGGTCCGGGGACGAGCAGTACTTC	CASSFEGSGDEQYF
TRBV11-2	NA	18	TRBJ1-2	few	TGTGCCAGCACCTTGTGGCAGGGGCGCCCGGGTGGATCTTCCGGCTACACCTTC	CASTLWQGRPGGSSGYTF
TRBV7-2	NA	13	TRBJ2-7	few	TGTGCCAGCAGCTCCCCGCTGAACTACGAGCAGTACTTC	CASSSPLNYEQYF
TRBV6-1	NA	15	TRBJ1-2	many	TGTGCCAGCAGTGAATCCCCGATTCCATCCTATGGCTACACCTTC	CASSESPIPSYGYTF
TRBV28	NA	13	TRBJ2-5	NA	TGTGCCAGCATTGACAGCTTCCAAGAGACCCAGTACTTC	CASIDSFQETQYF
TRBV20-1	NA	16	TRBJ1-5	many	TGCAGTGCTAGAGTAAATTGGGAAGGTAACAATCAGCCCCAGCATTTT	CSARVNWEGNNQPQHF
TRBV20-1	NA	13	TRBJ1-1	many	TGCAGTGCTAGAGAAACCCTAAACACTGAAGCTTTCTTT	CSARETLNTEAFF
TRBV20-1	NA	17	TRBJ2-5	many	TGCAGTGCTAGAGGTCAGAATTTCCAGGGGATCCAAGAGACCCAGTACTTC	CSARGQNFQGIQETQYF
TRBV5-5	NA	13	TRBJ2-3	NA	TGTGCCAGCAGCTTGTTAGGGCAGGATACGCAGTATTTT	CASSLLGQDTQYF
TRBV7-9	NA	14	TRBJ1-3	many	TGTGCCAGCAGCTTCATTGCGGATGGAAACACCATATATTTT	CASSFIADGNTIYF
TRBV5-1	NA	17	TRBJ2-5	NA	TGCGCCAGCAGCTTGATAAGGAAGGGTTTAGACCAAGAGACCCAGTACTTC	CASSLIRKGLDQETQYF
TRBV5-1	TRBD2	15	TRBJ2-1	many	TGCGCCAGCAGCTCCGGGACTAGCGGATACAATGAGCAGTTCTTC	CASSSGTSGYNEQFF
TRBV20-1	TRBD1	16	TRBJ1-5	many	TGCAGTGCTAGGCGGAGGGGACAGGGTGATAATCAGCCCCAGCATTTT	CSARRRGQGDNQPQHF
TRBV3-1	NA	15	TRBJ1-6	NA	TGTGCCAGCAGCCATTCGACCCATCTAGGGACACCCCTCCACTTT	CASSHSTHLGTPLHF
TRBV20-1	NA	14	TRBJ1-5	NA	TGCAGTGCTAGAGGAGGGGTGAGCAATCAGCCCCAGCATTTT	CSARGGVSNQPQHF
TRBV12-3/TRBV12-4	NA	13	TRBJ1-5	NA	TGTGCCAGCAGTACGACAGTTCAGGGGCCCCAGCATTTT	CASSTTVQGPQHF
TRBV5-1	NA	15	TRBJ2-5	NA	TGCGCCAGCAGCTTGGAAGGGGGGGTTTTGGAGACCCAGTACTTC	CASSLEGGVLETQYF
TRBV5-5	NA	14	TRBJ1-1	many	TGTGCCAGCAGCTTGGACGTTACAGGCACTGAAGCTTTCTTT	CASSLDVTGTEAFF